A selection of T cell receptor beta chains follows, all from one sample in a study of technical replicates of blood from a few donors. Method: immunoSEQ multiplex PCR; TCRdb's copy keeps in-frame clones and lacks some. Among tens of thousands of clones listed, just over 90% were seen once. Sequenced material: T cells isolated from PBMCs. These receptors were taken from a human donor in good health. CDR3s include the opening cysteine and the closing phenylalanine or tryptophan. D genes are given only for firm matches. Clone size is shown for a subset of rows, as once, few, many or a class of expanded clone.

>13|TRBJ2-1|TRBV6-1|TRBD1|-
CASTRFGTGWKFF
TGTGCCAGCACCAGATTTGGGACAGGGTGGAAGTTCTTC
>15|TRBJ2-3|TRBV7-7|TRBD2|-
CASSPKLAGADTQYF
TGTGCCAGCAGCCCCAAACTAGCGGGAGCAGATACGCAGTATTTT
>14|TRBJ2-1|TRBV28|TRBD1|-
CASSPGQFYNEQFF
TGTGCCAGCAGCCCGGGACAGTTCTACAATGAGCAGTTCTTC
>12|TRBJ2-7|TRBV18|-|-
CASSPAGYEQYF
TGTGCCAGCTCACCAGCCGGCTACGAGCAGTACTTC
>15|TRBJ1-6|TRBV7-8|TRBD1|-
CASSLGQGKVGTLHF
TGTGCCAGCAGCTTAGGACAGGGGAAAGTCGGCACCCTCCACTTT
>16|TRBJ2-7|TRBV28|-|-
CASSFSAGRGLWEQYF
TGTGCCAGCAGTTTTTCGGCGGGAAGAGGCTTATGGGAGCAGTACTTC
>14|TRBJ2-3|TRBV6-6|-|-
CASSPVRSTDTQYF
TGTGCCAGCTCCCCGGTCCGGAGCACAGATACGCAGTATTTT
>16|TRBJ1-3|TRBV6-1|-|-
CASSEALGGAGNTIYF
TGTGCCAGCAGTGAAGCCCTAGGAGGGGCCGGAAACACCATATATTTT
>17|TRBJ2-2|TRBV5-1|-|-
CASSLARGDNPAGELFF
TGCGCCAGCAGCTTGGCCAGGGGGGACAACCCGGCCGGGGAGCTGTTTTTT
>15|TRBJ1-1|TRBV6-5|TRBD1|-
CASSYPGTGGKEAFF
TGTGCCAGCAGTTACCCCGGGACAGGGGGGAAAGAAGCTTTCTTT
>16|TRBJ2-7|TRBV18|TRBD1|-
CASSPWEQGARSEQYF
TGTGCCAGCTCACCCTGGGAGCAGGGGGCGCGAAGCGAGCAGTACTTC
>13|TRBJ2-3|TRBV6-1|-|-
CASSEVSTDTQYF
TGTGCCAGCAGTGAAGTTTCTACAGATACGCAGTATTTT
>18|TRBJ2-3|TRBV5-4|TRBD2|-
CASRRQIAGGMSTDTQYF
TGTGCCAGCAGGCGTCAGATAGCGGGGGGCATGAGCACAGATACGCAGTATTTT
>15|TRBJ1-2|TRBV28|-|-
CASSFGPVGVNGYTF
TGTGCCAGCAGTTTCGGGCCCGTAGGGGTTAATGGCTACACCTTC
>16|TRBJ2-3|TRBV7-3|-|-
CASSPLGTVSTDTQYF
TGTGCCAGCAGCCCACTGGGGACTGTTAGCACAGATACGCAGTATTTT
>15|TRBJ2-7|TRBV27|TRBD2|-
CASSLRGTSAYEQYF
TGTGCCAGCAGTTTACGCGGGACTAGCGCGTACGAGCAGTACTTC
>16|TRBJ2-1|TRBV5-1|TRBD2|-
CASSQGLAGAYNEQFF
TGCGCCAGCAGCCAGGGACTAGCGGGAGCCTACAATGAGCAGTTCTTC
>15|TRBJ1-5|TRBV19|TRBD1|-
CASSIGGTGGSPQHF
TGTGCCAGTAGTATAGGTGGGACAGGTGGGTCGCCCCAGCATTTT
>15|TRBJ1-5|TRBV7-6|TRBD1|-
CASSLGQGRNQPQHF
TGTGCCAGCAGCTTAGGACAGGGGCGCAATCAGCCCCAGCATTTT
>15|TRBJ2-2|TRBV4-2|-|-
CASSQEGGVTGELFF
TGTGCCAGCAGCCAAGAGGGGGGAGTCACCGGGGAGCTGTTTTTT
>14|TRBJ1-4|TRBV5-1|-|-
CASSLNRRVEKLFF
TGCGCCAGCAGCTTGAACCGCAGGGTGGAAAAACTGTTTTTT
>15|TRBJ1-2|TRBV11-2|-|-
CASSLAEVGRRGYTF
TGTGCCAGCAGCTTAGCTGAGGTTGGCAGGAGGGGCTACACCTTC
>15|TRBJ2-1|TRBV13|-|-
CASMRRDRGLNEQFF
TGTGCCAGCATGAGGCGGGATCGAGGCTTAAATGAGCAGTTCTTC
>11|TRBJ1-2|TRBV2|-|-
CASPRVKGYTF
TGTGCCAGTCCCAGGGTGAAAGGCTACACCTTC
>16|TRBJ2-3|TRBV7-6|TRBD2|-
CASSFLAGGGTDTQYF
TGTGCCAGCAGCTTTCTAGCGGGGGGGGGCACAGATACGCAGTATTTT
>12|TRBJ1-1|TRBV29-1|-|-
CSVLIVRGEAFF
TGCAGCGTTCTTATTGTCAGGGGCGAAGCTTTCTTT
>15|TRBJ2-3|TRBV4-1|TRBD1|once
CASSQEGQVTDTQYF
TGCGCCAGCAGCCAAGAGGGACAGGTCACAGATACGCAGTATTTT
>16|TRBJ2-2|TRBV6-4|-|-
CASSAQGLTNTGELFF
TGTGCCAGCAGCGCACAGGGACTAACTAACACCGGGGAGCTGTTTTTT
>16|TRBJ1-4|TRBV15|-|-
CATRGGTLGGSEKLFF
TGTGCCACCCGCGGGGGGACCCTAGGGGGAAGTGAAAAACTGTTTTTT
>12|TRBJ1-1|TRBV7-8|-|few
CASSLGPDRAFF
TGTGCCAGCAGCCTCGGGCCGGACAGAGCTTTCTTT
>15|TRBJ1-3|TRBV6-5|TRBD1|-
CASSSGQVSGNTIYF
TGTGCCAGCAGCTCGGGACAGGTCTCTGGAAACACCATATATTTT
>16|TRBJ2-2|TRBV7-3|TRBD1|-
CASSSPQGSNTGELFF
TGTGCCAGCAGCTCCCCACAGGGGTCGAACACCGGGGAGCTGTTTTTT
>14|TRBJ1-5|TRBV19|-|-
CASSLVMSNQPQHF
TGTGCCAGTAGTCTCGTAATGAGCAATCAGCCCCAGCATTTT